This TCR beta chain appears in the sequencing data of a study of CD8 T cells in ankylosing spondylitis. Quantitative barcoded 5'-RACE was used to prepare TCR beta libraries. TCRdb reprocessed the 5' RACE reads with MiXCR, giving one entry per CDR3 protein. The repertoire includes roughly 69,000 distinct CDR3 sequences, less than 6% of them detected once, and 2.2% sits in the top ten. This clonotype was seen repeatedly, ten times or more. The TCR was taken from a male donor with ankylosing spondylitis or in good health (not recorded which). The sequenced sample consisted of blood, either unsorted or a sorted T cell fraction (not recorded which).

The CDR3 protein is CSARDLGGSTEAFF. As DNA, the CDR3 is TGCAGTGCTAGAGATCTCGGAGGAAGCACTGAAGCTTTCTTT. The chain has TRBV20-1 and TRBJ1-1, with unresolved D. Trimming removed 0 bases at V and 4 bases at J, with 12 bases between. The germline CDR1 and CDR2 sequences are DFQATT and SNEGSKA (reference sequence). The CDR3 length is 14 residues.